These T cell receptor beta chains were read from a single sample in a study of blood T cell repertoires in COVID-19. Sequencing used immunoSEQ multiplex PCR; TCRdb keeps in-frame clones, though not all of them. The sample yields about 64,000 clones, 82% seen once. The specimen sequenced was peripheral blood. The origin of the receptors is a human donor in a cohort sampled during active COVID-19. Both conserved end residues are part of each CDR3. D genes are given only for firm matches. Only part of the rows carry a size: once, few, many, or a class if the clone is expanded.

TRBD2 15 TRBJ2-5 NA TRBV27 TGTGCCAGCAGTCCATTAGCGGGGGGCAGAGAGACCCAGTACTTC CASSPLAGGRETQYF
TRBD1 14 TRBJ2-2 NA TRBV3-1/TRBV3-2 TGTGCCAGCAGCCGCGGACAGGGAAACGGGGAGCTGTTTTTT CASSRGQGNGELFF
NA 15 TRBJ1-1 once TRBV27 TGTGCCAGCAGTTGGGACACGGTTGGGGGCACTGAAGCTTTCTTT CASSWDTVGGTEAFF
NA 17 TRBJ2-1 few TRBV5-4 TGTGCCAGCAGCGCCTACCCGACAATGGAAGCCTACAATGAGCAGTTCTTC CASSAYPTMEAYNEQFF
TRBD1 18 TRBJ1-1 NA TRBV4-1 TGCGCCAGCAGCCAAGATAAGTTCGGGACAGGGGTATCCACTGAAGCTTTCTTT CASSQDKFGTGVSTEAFF
NA 15 TRBJ2-1 NA TRBV19 TGTGCCAGTAGTACAGACACGAGCTCCTACAATGAGCAGTTCTTC CASSTDTSSYNEQFF
NA 15 TRBJ2-7 NA TRBV15 TGTGCCACCAGCAGGGGTTCCGGAGGAACCTACGAGCAGTACTTC CATSRGSGGTYEQYF
NA 13 TRBJ2-3 NA TRBV3-1/TRBV3-2 TGTGCCAGCAGCCGGCCTAGCACAGATACGCAGTATTTT CASSRPSTDTQYF
NA 14 TRBJ2-1 NA TRBV11-3 TGTGCCAGCAGTTGGGGGGGCGCGGGGAATGAGCAGTTCTTC CASSWGGAGNEQFF
TRBD1 15 TRBJ1-6 NA TRBV5-4 TGTGCCAGCAGATCCAGACAGGGGGCGAATTCACCCCTCCACTTT CASRSRQGANSPLHF
NA 12 TRBJ2-1 once TRBV9 TGTGCCAGCCCCCGGGGGAGCGATGAGCAGTTCTTC CASPRGSDEQFF
TRBD1 14 TRBJ2-1 NA TRBV24-1 TGTGCCACCAGTGACCCGACAGGGCTCGATGAGCAGTTCTTC CATSDPTGLDEQFF
NA 13 TRBJ1-2 few TRBV12-3/TRBV12-4 TGTGCCAGCAGTTACAGGGTCGGCTATGGCTACACCTTC CASSYRVGYGYTF
TRBD1 13 TRBJ1-5 few TRBV29-1 TGCAGCGTTGGAACAGGGGGTGGTCAGCCCCAGCATTTT CSVGTGGGQPQHF
NA 16 TRBJ1-6 NA TRBV30 TGTGCCTGGAGTGTAGTGAGGGATTTCTATAATTCACCCCTCCACTTT CAWSVVRDFYNSPLHF
TRBD1 15 TRBJ1-4 few TRBV6-4 TGTGCCAGCAGTGAAGCTGGACAGGCGAATGAAAAACTGTTTTTT CASSEAGQANEKLFF
TRBD1 14 TRBJ2-5 NA TRBV5-7 TGTGCCAGCAGCTTCGCCGACAGGGTGGAGACCCAGTACTTC CASSFADRVETQYF
NA 13 TRBJ2-2 NA TRBV29-1 TGCAGCGCTAGAGGGGGTATCGCCGGGGAGCTGTTTTTT CSARGGIAGELFF
NA 14 TRBJ1-2 once TRBV19 TGTGCCAGTAGTATAGCCCACGGTGGTTATGGCTACACCTTC CASSIAHGGYGYTF
TRBD2 15 TRBJ2-2 NA TRBV28 TGTGCCAGCAGTTCGGGGGGGGCGGTAGCCGGGGAGCTGTTTTTT CASSSGGAVAGELFF
TRBD1 16 TRBJ1-4 once TRBV11-2 TGTGCCAGCAGCTTACGGATGGGACAGGGTAATGAAAAACTGTTTTTT CASSLRMGQGNEKLFF
NA 15 TRBJ1-5 once TRBV27 TGTGCCAGCAGTTTGCGGGAGGGTCGGGATCAGCCCCAGCATTTT CASSLREGRDQPQHF
NA 17 TRBJ1-3 NA TRBV30 TGTGCCTGGAGTGTAGACTCTGGGGGAGGAACTGGAAACACCATATATTTT CAWSVDSGGGTGNTIYF
TRBD1 14 TRBJ2-5 once TRBV18 TGTGCCAGCTCACCGGGACAGAAACAAGAGACCCAGTACTTC CASSPGQKQETQYF
NA 14 TRBJ2-7 once TRBV7-2 TGTGCCAGCAGCTTAGCCCAGACTCGCCGGGAGCAGTACTTC CASSLAQTRREQYF
NA 14 TRBJ2-7 NA TRBV2 TGTGCCAGCAGCCCCCCTACAGTTGTCTACGAGCAGTACTTC CASSPPTVVYEQYF
NA 13 TRBJ1-5 NA TRBV2 TGTGCCAGCAACAGACAGCTTGATCAGCCCCAGCATTTT CASNRQLDQPQHF
NA 15 TRBJ2-1 NA TRBV18 TGTGCCAGCTCACCTTCGACAGGGACTTTCAATGAGCAGTTCTTC CASSPSTGTFNEQFF
TRBD2 17 TRBJ2-3 NA TRBV14 TGTGCCAGCAGCCAAGACTACGGGACTAGCGGCACAGATACGCAGTATTTT CASSQDYGTSGTDTQYF
TRBD2 17 TRBJ2-7 NA TRBV5-4 TGTGCCAGCAGCTTGGGGTGGACTAGCGGGGGTGGGTACGAGCAGTACTTC CASSLGWTSGGGYEQYF
TRBD1 18 TRBJ2-3 NA TRBV4-2 TGTGCCAGCAGCCAAGAGGTCGGACAGGGGGTCCGCACAGATACGCAGTATTTT CASSQEVGQGVRTDTQYF
NA 15 TRBJ2-3 NA TRBV1 TGCACCAGCAGCCGCAGGGGTCCTAGCACAGATACGCAGTATTTT CTSSRRGPSTDTQYF
NA 16 TRBJ2-1 few TRBV7-8 TGTGCCAGCAGCTTAGGTCCGGGGAAAACGATGAATGAGCAGTTCTTC CASSLGPGKTMNEQFF
NA 15 TRBJ2-1 few TRBV6-6 TGTGCCAGCAGTTATGTGAGCGGCTCCTACAATGAGCAGTTCTTC CASSYVSGSYNEQFF
NA 13 TRBJ2-1 NA TRBV7-2 TGTGCCAGCAGCGAGAGAGGCCTGGGTGAGCAGTTCTTC CASSERGLGEQFF
TRBD2 16 TRBJ2-3 few TRBV5-4 TGTGCCAGCAGCCCCCGGACTAGCGGGGGGGCTGGTACGCAGTATTTT CASSPRTSGGAGTQYF
NA 13 TRBJ1-4 few TRBV12-3/TRBV12-4 TGTGCCAGCAGCCCCAGGCCAAATGAAAAACTGTTTTTT CASSPRPNEKLFF